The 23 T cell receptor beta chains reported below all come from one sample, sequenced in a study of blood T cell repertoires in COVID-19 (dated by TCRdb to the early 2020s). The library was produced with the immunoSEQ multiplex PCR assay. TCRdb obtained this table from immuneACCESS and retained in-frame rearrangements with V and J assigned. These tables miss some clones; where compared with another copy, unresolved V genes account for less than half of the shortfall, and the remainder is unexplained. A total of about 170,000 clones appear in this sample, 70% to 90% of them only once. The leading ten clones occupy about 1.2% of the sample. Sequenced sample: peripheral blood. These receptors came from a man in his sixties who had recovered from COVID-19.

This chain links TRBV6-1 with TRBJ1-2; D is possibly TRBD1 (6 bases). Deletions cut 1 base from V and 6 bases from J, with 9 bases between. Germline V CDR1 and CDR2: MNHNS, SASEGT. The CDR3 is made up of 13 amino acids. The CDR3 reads CASSEEAGDGYTF. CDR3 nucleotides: TGTGCCAGCAGTGAAGAGGCAGGGGATGGCTACACCTTC.

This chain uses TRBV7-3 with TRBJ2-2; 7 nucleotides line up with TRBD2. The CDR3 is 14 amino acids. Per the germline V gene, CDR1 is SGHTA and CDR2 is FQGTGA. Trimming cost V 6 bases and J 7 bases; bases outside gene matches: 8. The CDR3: CASRPRLAGGELFF. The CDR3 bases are TGTGCCAGCAGACCCCGACTAGCCGGCGGGGAGCTGTTTTTT.

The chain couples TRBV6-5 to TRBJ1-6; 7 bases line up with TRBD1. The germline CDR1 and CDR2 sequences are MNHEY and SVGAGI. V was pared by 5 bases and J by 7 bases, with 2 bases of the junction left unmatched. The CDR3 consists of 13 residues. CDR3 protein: CASSRDSNSPLHF. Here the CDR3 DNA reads TGTGCCAGCAGTCGGGACAGCAATTCACCCCTCCACTTT.

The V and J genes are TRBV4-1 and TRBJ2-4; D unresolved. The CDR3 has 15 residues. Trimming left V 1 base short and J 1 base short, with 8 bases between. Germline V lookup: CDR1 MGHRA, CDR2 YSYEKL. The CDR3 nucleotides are TGCGCCAGCAGCCAAGGAGGTTTGGCCAAAAACATTCAGTACTTC. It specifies CASSQGGLAKNIQYF.

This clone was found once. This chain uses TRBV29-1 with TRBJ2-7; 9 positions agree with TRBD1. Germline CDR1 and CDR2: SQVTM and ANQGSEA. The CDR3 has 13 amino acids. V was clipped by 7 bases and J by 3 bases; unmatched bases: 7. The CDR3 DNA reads TGCAGCGCCCGACAGGGGGGCGGCTACGAGCAGTACTTC. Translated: CSARQGGGYEQYF.

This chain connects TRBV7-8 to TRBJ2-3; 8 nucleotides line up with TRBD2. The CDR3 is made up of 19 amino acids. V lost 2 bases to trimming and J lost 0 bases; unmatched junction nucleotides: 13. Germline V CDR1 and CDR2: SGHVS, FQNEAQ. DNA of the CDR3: TGTGCCAGCAGCTTAAGGTTGCGAGCGGGGGCCACTAGCACAGATACGCAGTATTTT. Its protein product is CASSLRLRAGATSTDTQYF.

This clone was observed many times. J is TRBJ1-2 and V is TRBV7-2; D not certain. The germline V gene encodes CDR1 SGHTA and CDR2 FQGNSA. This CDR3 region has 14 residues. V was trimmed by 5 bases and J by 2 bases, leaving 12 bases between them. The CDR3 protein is CASSPETANYGYTF. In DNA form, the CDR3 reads TGTGCCAGCAGCCCGGAGACGGCGAACTATGGCTACACCTTC. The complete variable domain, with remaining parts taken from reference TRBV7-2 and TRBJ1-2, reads GAGVSQSPSNKVTEKGKDVELRCDPISGHTALYWYRQSLGQGLEFLIYFQGNSAPDKSGLPSDRFSAERTGGSVSTLTIQRTQQEDSAVYLCASSPETANYGYTFGSGTRLTVV.

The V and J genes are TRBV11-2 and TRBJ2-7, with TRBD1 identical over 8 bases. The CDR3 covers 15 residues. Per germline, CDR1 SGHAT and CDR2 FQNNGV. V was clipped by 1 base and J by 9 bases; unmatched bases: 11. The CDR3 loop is CASSLGLDRAFRQYF. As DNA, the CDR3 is TGTGCCAGCAGCTTAGGTTTGGACAGGGCATTCCGGCAGTACTTC.

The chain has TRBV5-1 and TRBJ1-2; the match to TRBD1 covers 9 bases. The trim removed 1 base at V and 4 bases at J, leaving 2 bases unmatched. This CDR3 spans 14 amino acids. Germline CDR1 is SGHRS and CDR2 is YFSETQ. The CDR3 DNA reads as TGCGCCAGCAGCTTGACGGGACAGGGCTATGGCTACACCTTC. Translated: CASSLTGQGYGYTF.

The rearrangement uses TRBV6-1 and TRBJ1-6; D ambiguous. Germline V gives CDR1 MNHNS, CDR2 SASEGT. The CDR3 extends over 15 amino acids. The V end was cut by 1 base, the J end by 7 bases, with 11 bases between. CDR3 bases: TGTGCCAGCAGTGAAGTACGGCCGGGGAATTCACCCCTCCACTTT. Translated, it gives CASSEVRPGNSPLHF.

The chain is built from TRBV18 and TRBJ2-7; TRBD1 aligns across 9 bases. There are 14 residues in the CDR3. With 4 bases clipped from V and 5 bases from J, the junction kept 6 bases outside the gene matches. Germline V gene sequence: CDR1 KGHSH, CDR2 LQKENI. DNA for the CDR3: TGTGCCAGCTCACTTGCGGGACAGGGAAACGAGCAGTACTTC. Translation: CASSLAGQGNEQYF.

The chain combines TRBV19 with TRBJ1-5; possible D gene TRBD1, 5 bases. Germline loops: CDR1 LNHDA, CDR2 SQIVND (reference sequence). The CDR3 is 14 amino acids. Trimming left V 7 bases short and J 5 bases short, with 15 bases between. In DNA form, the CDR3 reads TGTGCCAGTACGTTTAGGGGATCGGATCAGCCCCAGCATTTT. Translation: CASTFRGSDQPQHF. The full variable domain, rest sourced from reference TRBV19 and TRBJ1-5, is DGGITQSPKYLFRKEGQNVTLSCEQNLNHDAMYWYRQDPGQGLRLIYYSQIVNDFQKGDIAEGYSVSREKKESFPLTVTSAQKNPTAFYLCASTFRGSDQPQHFGDGTRLSIL.

CDR3 DNA sequence: TGCGCCAGCAGTGCGACTGGACTGACCTACGAGCAGTACTTC. This sequence encodes CASSATGLTYEQYF. The chain joins TRBV5-1 to TRBJ2-7, with D maybe TRBD2 (5 bases). The CDR3 is 14 residues long. The V end lost 5 bases, the J end lost 2 bases, and 14 bases lay between the germline ends. Germline CDR1 and CDR2: SGHRS and YFSETQ.

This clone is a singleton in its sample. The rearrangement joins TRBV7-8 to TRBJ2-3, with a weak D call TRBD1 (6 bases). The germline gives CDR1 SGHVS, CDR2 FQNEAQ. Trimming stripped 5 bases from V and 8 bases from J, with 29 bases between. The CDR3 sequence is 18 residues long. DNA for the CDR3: TGTGCCAGCAGCCAGCAAGGGGCCCAGGGGCAGGGGTGGAGTACGCAGTATTTT. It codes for CASSQQGAQGQGWSTQYF.

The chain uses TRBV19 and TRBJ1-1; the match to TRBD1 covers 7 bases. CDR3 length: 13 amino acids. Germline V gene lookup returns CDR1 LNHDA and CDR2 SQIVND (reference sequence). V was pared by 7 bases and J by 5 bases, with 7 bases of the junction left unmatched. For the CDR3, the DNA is TGTGCCAGTATCGAGGGGGCGCGGACTGAAGCTTTCTTT. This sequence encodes CASIEGARTEAFF.

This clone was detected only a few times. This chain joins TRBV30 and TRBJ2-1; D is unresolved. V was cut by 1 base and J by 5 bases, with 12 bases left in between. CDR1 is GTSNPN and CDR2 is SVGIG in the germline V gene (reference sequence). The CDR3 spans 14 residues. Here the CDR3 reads CAWSAGIANNEQFF. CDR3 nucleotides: TGTGCCTGGAGTGCGGGTATCGCAAACAATGAGCAGTTCTTC.

The CDR3: CASNQQGYFEQFF. The CDR3 coding sequence is TGTGCCAGCAATCAACAGGGTTATTTTGAGCAGTTCTTC. V and J are TRBV6-5 and TRBJ2-1; possible D gene TRBD1, 6 bases. Germline V gene lookup returns CDR1 MNHEY and CDR2 SVGAGI. This CDR3 contains 13 residues. Trimming left V 7 bases short and J 9 bases short, with 16 bases between.

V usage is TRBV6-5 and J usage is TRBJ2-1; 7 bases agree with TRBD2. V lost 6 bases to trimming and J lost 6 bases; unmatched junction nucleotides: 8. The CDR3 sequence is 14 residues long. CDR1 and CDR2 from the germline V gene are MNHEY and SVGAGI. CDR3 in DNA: TGTGCCAGCAGACTAGCGAGGGGTGGCAATGAGCAGTTCTTC. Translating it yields CASRLARGGNEQFF.

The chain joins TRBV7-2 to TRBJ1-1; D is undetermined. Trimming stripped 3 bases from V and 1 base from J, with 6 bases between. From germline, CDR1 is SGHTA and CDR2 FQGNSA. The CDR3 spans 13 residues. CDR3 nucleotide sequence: TGTGCCAGCAGCTTGAACGGGAACACTGAAGCTTTCTTT. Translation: CASSLNGNTEAFF.

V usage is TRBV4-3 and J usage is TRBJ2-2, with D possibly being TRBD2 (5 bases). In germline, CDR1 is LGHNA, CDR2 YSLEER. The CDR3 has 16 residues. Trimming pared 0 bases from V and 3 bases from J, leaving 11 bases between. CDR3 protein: CASSQDRRTYTGELFF. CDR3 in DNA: TGCGCCAGCAGCCAAGATCGGAGGACGTACACCGGGGAGCTGTTTTTT.

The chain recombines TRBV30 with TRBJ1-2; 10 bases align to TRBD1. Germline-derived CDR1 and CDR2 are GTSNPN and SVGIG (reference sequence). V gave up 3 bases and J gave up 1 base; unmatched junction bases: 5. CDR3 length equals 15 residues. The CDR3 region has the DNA TGTGCCTGGAGGAGGACAGGGGGACTTAACTATGGCTACACCTTC. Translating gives CAWRRTGGLNYGYTF.

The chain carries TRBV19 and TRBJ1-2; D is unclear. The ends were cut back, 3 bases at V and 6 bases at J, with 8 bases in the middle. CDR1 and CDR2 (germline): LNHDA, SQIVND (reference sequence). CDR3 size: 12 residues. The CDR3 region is CASSISGDGYTF. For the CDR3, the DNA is TGTGCCAGTAGTATCTCGGGTGATGGCTACACCTTC.

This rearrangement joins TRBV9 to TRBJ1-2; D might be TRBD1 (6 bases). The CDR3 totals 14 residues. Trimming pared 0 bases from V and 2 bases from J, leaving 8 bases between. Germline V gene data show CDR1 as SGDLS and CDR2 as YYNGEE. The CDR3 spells CASSVDTGNYGYTF. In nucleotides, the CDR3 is TGTGCCAGCAGCGTAGATACAGGGAACTATGGCTACACCTTC.